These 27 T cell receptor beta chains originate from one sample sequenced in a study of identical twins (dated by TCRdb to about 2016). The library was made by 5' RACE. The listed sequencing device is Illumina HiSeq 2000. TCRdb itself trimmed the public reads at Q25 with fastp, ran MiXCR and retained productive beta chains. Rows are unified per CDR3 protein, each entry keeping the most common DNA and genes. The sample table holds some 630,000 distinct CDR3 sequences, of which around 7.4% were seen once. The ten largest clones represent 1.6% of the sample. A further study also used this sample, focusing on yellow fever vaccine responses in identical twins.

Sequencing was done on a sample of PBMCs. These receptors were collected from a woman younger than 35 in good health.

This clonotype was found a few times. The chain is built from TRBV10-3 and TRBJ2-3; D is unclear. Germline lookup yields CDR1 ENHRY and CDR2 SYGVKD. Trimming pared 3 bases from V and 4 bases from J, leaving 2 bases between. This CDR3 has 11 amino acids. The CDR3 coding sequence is TGTGCCATCAGTGATGCAGATACGCAGTATTTT. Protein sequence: CAISDADTQYF.

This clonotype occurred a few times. The CDR3 here is CASSLEQGLAGDYNEQFF. For the CDR3, the DNA is TGCGCCAGCAGCTTGGAACAGGGACTAGCGGGGGATTACAATGAGCAGTTCTTC. This chain links TRBV5-1 with TRBJ2-1; TRBD2 aligns across 14 bases. Germline assignment: CDR1 SGHRS and CDR2 YFSETQ. This CDR3 has 18 residues. Trimming cost V 0 bases and J 4 bases; bases outside gene matches: 6.

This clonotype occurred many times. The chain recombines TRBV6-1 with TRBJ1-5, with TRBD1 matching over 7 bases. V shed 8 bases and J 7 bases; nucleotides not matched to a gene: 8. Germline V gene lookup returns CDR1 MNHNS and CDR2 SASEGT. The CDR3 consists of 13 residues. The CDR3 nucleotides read TGTGCCAGCCGACAGGGAAGGGGGCAGCCCCAGCATTTT. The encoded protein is CASRQGRGQPQHF.

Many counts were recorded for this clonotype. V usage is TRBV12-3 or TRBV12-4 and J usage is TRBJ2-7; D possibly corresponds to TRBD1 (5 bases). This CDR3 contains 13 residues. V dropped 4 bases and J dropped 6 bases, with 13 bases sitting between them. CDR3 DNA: TGTGCCAGCAGTTCGCGGCAGGGCTCCGAGCAGTACGTC. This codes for CASSSRQGSEQYV.

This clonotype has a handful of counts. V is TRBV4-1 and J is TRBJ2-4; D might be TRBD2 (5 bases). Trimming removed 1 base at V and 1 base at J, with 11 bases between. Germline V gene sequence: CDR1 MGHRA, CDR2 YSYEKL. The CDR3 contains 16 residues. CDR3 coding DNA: TGCGCCAGCAGCCAAGCACTAGACCGGGCCAAAAACATTCAGTACTTC. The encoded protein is CASSQALDRAKNIQYF.

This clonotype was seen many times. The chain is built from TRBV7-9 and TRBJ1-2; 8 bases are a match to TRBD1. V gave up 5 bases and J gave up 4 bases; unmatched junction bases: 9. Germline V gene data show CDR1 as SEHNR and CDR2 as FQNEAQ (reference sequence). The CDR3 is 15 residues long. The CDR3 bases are TGTGCCAGCAGCCGGTTGGACAGGGCAAGCTATGGCTACACCTTC. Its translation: CASSRLDRASYGYTF.

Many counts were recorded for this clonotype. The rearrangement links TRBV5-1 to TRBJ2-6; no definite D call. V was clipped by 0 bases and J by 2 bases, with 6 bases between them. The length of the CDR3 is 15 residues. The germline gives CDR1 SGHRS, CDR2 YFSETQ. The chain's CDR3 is CASSLAVAGANVLTF. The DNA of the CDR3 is TGCGCCAGCAGCTTGGCAGTAGCTGGGGCCAACGTCCTGACTTTC.

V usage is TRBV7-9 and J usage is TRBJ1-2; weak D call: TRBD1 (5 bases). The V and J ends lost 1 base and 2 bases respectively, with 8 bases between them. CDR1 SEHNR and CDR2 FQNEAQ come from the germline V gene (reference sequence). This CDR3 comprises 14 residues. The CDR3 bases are TGTGCCAGCAGCTTAGACAGGATGAACTATGGCTACACCTTC. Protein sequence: CASSLDRMNYGYTF. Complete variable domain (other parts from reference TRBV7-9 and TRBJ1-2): DTGVSQNPRHKITKRGQNVTFRCDPISEHNRLYWYRQTLGQGPEFLTYFQNEAQLEKSRLLSDRFSAERPKGSFSTLEIQRTEQGDSAMYLCASSLDRMNYGYTFGSGTRLTVV.

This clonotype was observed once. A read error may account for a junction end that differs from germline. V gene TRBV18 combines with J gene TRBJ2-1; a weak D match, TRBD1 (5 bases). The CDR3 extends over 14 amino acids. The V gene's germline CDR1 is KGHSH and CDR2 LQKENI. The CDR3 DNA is TGTGCCAGCTCAGCACCAGGGACCTACAATGAGCAGTTCTTC. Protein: CASSAPGTYNEQFF.

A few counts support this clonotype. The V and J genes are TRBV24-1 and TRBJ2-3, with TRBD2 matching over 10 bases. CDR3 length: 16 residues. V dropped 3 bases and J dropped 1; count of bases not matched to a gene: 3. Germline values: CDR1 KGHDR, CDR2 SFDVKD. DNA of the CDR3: TGTGCCACCAGTGATCCGCTAGCGGGAGGCACAGATACGCAGTATTTT. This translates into CATSDPLAGGTDTQYF.

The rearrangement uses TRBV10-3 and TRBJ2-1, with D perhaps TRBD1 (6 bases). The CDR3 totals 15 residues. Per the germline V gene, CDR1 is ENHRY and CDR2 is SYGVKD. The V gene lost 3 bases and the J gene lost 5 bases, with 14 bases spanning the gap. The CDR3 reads CAISDRGEGDNEQFF. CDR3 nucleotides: TGTGCCATCAGTGATCGGGGAGAGGGGGACAATGAGCAGTTCTTC.

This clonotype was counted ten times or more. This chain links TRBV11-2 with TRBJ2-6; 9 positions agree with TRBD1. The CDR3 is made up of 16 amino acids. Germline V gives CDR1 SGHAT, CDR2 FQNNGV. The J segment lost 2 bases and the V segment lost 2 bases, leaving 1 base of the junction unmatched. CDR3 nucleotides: TGTGCCAGCAGCTTAACAGGGGGCGCTGGGGCCAACGTCCTGACTTTC. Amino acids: CASSLTGGAGANVLTF.

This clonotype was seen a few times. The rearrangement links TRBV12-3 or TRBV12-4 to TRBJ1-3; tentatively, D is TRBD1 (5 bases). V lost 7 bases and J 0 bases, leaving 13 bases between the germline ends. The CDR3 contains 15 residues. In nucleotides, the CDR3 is TGTGCCAGCACCCCACGGGGGGGCTCTGGAAACACCATATATTTT. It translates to CASTPRGGSGNTIYF.

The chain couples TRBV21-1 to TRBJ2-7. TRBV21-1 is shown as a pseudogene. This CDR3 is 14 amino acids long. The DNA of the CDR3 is TGTGCCAGCAGCAAAGATGGGCCTCACTACGAGCAGTACGTC. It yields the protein CASSKDGPHYEQYV.

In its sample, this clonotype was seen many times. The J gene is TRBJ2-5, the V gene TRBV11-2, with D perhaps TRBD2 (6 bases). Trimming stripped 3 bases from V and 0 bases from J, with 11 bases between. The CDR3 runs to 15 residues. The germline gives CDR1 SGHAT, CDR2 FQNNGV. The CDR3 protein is CASSLGTGYQETQYF. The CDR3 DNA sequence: TGTGCCAGCAGCTTGGGGACTGGATACCAAGAGACCCAGTACTTC.

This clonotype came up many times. The CDR3 region has the DNA TGTGCCACCAGTGAGACCTCCTCCGGCTATACGCAGTATTTT. Translation: CATSETSSGYTQYF. This sequence joins TRBV24-1 and TRBJ2-3; no reliable D call. Trimming removed 4 bases at V and 7 bases at J, with 14 bases between. The CDR3 is 14 residues long. Germline V gene data show CDR1 as KGHDR and CDR2 as SFDVKD.

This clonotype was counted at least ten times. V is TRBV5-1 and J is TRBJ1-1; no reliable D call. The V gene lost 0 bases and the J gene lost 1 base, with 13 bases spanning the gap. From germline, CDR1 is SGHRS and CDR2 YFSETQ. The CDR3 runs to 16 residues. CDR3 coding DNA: TGCGCCAGCAGCTTGGAAATAATTACAAGGAACACTGAAGCTTTCTTT. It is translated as CASSLEIITRNTEAFF.

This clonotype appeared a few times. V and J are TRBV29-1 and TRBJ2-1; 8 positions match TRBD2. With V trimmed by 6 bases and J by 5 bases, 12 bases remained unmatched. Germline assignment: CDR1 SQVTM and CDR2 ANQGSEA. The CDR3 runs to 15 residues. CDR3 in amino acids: CSVPESGSVHNEQFF. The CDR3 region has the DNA TGCAGCGTACCCGAAAGCGGGAGTGTCCACAATGAGCAGTTCTTC.

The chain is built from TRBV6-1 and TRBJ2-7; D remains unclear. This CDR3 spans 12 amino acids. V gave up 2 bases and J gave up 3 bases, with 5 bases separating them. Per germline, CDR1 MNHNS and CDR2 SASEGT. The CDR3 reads CASSENSYEQYF. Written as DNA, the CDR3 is TGTGCCAGCAGTGAAAACAGCTACGAGCAGTACTTC.

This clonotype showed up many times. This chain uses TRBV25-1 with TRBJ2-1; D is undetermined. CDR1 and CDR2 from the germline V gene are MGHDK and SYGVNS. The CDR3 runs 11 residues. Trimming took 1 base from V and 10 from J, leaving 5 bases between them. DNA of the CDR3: TGTGCCAGCAGTGAATGGCGCGAGCAGTTCTTC. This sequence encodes CASSEWREQFF. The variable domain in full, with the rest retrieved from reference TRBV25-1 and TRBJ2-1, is EADIYQTPRYLVIGTGKKITLECSQTMGHDKMYWYQQDPGMELHLIHYSYGVNSTEKGDLSSESTVSRIRTEHFPLTLESARPSHTSQYLCASSEWREQFFGPGTRLTVL.

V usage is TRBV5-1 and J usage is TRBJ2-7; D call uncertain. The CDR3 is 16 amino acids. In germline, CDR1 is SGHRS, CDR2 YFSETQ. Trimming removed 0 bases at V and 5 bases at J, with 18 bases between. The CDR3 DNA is TGCGCCAGCAGCTTGGGGTATCAATGGGGAAGGGACGAGCAGTACTTC. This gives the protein CASSLGYQWGRDEQYF.

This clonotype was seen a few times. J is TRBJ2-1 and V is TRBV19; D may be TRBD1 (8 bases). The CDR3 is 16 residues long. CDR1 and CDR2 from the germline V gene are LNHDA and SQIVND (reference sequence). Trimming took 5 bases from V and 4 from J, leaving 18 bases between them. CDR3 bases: TGTGCCAGTAGTGTTGACAGGGGCGGGGGTTACAATGAGCAGTTCTTC. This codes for CASSVDRGGGYNEQFF.

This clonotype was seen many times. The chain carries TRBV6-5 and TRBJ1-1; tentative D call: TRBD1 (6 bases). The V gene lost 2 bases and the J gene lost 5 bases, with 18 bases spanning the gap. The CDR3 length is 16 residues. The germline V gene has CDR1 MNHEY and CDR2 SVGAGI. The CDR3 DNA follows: TGTGCCAGCAGTTACCGCGGACAGCCCGGGGTGACTGAAGCTTTCTTT. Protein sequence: CASSYRGQPGVTEAFF.

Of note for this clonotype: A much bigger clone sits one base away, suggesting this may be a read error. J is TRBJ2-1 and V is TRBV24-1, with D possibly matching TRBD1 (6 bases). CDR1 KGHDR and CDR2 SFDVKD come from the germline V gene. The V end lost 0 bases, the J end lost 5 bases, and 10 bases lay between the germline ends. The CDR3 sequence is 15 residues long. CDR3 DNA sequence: TGTGCCACCAGTGATTTGCTGACAGGCCACAATGAGCAGTTCTTC. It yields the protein CATSDLLTGHNEQFF.

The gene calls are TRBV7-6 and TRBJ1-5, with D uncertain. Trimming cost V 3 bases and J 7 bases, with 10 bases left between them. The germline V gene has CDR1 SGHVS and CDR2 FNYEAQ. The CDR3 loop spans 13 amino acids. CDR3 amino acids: CASSLGSVQPQHF. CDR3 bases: TGTGCCAGCAGCTTGGGATCTGTCCAGCCCCAGCATTTT.

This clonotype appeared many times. CDR3 nucleotides: TGCAGTGCGCGATGGAACAGGGACTACGAGCAGTACTTC. Translation: CSARWNRDYEQYF. The chain recombines TRBV20-1 with TRBJ2-7, with D possibly TRBD1 on 6 matching bases. Germline CDR1 reads DFQATT; CDR2 reads SNEGSKA (reference sequence). V gave up 6 bases and J gave up 3 bases, with 15 bases separating them. This CDR3 spans 13 amino acids.

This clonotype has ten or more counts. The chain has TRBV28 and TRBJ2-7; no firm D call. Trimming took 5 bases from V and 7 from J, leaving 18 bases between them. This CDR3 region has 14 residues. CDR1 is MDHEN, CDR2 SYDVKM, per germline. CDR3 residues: CASSPLGLQREQYF. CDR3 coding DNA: TGTGCCAGCAGTCCGCTCGGGCTCCAGAGGGAGCAGTACTTC.